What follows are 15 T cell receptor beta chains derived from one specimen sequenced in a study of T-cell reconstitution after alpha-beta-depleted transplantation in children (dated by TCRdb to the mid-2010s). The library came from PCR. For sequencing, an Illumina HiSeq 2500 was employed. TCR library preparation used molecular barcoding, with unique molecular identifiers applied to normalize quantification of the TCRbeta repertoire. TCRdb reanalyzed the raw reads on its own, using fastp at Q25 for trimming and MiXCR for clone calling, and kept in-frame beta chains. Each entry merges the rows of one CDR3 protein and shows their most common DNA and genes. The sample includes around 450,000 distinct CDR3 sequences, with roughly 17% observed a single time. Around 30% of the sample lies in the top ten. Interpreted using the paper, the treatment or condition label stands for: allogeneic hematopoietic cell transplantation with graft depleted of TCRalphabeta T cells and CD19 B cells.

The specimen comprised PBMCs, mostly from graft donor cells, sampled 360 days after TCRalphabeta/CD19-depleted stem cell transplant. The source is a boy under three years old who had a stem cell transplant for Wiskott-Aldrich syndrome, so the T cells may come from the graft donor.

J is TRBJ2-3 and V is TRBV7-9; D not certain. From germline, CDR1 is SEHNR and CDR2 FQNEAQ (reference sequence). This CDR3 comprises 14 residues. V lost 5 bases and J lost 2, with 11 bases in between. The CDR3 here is CASSPPRTTDTQYF. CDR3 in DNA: TGTGCCAGCAGCCCACCCCGGACCACAGATACGCAGTATTTT.

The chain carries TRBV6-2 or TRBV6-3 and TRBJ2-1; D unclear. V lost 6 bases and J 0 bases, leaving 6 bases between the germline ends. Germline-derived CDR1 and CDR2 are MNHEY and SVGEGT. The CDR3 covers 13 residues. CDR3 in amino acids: CASRMTSYNEQFF. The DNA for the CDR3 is TGTGCCAGCAGAATGACCTCCTACAATGAGCAGTTCTTC.

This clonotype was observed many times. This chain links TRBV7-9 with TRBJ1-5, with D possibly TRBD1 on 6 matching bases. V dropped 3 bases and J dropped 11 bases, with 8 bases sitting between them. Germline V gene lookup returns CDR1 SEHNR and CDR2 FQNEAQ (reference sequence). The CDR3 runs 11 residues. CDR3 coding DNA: TGTGCCAGCAGCTTCCAGGGGTCCCAGCATTTT. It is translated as CASSFQGSQHF. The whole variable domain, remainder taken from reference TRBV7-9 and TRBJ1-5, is DTGVSQNPRHKITKRGQNVTFRCDPISEHNRLYWYRQTLGQGPEFLTYFQNEAQLEKSRLLSDRFSAERPKGSFSTLEIQRTEQGDSAMYLCASSFQGSQHFGDGTRLSIL.

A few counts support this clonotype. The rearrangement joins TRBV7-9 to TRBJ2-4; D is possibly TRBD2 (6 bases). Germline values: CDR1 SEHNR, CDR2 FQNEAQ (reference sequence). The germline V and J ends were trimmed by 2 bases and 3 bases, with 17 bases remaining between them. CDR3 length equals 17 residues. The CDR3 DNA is TGTGCCAGCAGCTTATGGTCTACTAGCCTCGACAAAAACATTCAGTACTTC. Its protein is CASSLWSTSLDKNIQYF.

This CDR3 is CAWAQGRTQYF. The CDR3 region has the DNA TGTGCCTGGGCCCAGGGGAGGACGCAGTATTTT. The genes are TRBV30 and TRBJ2-3; D possibly uses TRBD1 or TRBD2 (6 bases each). V dropped 5 bases and J dropped 9 bases, with 12 bases sitting between them. Germline-derived CDR1 and CDR2 are GTSNPN and SVGIG (reference sequence). The CDR3 covers 11 residues.

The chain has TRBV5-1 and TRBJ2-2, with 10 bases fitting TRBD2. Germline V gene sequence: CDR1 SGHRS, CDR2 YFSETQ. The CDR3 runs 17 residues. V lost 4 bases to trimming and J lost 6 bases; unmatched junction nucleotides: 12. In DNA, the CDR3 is TGCGCCAGCAGCCCGGAAGCTAGCGGGGGTTTCCCCGGGGAGCTGTTTTTT. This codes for CASSPEASGGFPGELFF.

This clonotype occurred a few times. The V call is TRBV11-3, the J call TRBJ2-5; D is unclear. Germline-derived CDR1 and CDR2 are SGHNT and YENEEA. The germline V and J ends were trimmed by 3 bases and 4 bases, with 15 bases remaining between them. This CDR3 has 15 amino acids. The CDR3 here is CASSFGPSGVETQYF. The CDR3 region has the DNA TGTGCCAGCAGCTTTGGGCCGAGTGGGGTAGAGACCCAGTACTTC.

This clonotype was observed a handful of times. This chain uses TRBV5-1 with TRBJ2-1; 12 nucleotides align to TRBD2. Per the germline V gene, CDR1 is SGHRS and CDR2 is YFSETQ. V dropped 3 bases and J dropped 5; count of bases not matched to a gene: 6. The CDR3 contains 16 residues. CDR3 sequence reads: CASSSIRLAGDNEQFF. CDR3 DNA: TGCGCCAGCAGCTCCATCCGACTAGCGGGGGACAATGAGCAGTTCTTC.

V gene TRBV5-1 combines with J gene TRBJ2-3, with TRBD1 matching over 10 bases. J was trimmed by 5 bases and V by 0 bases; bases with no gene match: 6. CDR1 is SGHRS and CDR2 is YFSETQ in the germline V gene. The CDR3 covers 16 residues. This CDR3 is CASSLGYRDRGDTQYF. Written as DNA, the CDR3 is TGCGCCAGCAGCTTGGGATACCGGGACAGGGGAGATACGCAGTATTTT.

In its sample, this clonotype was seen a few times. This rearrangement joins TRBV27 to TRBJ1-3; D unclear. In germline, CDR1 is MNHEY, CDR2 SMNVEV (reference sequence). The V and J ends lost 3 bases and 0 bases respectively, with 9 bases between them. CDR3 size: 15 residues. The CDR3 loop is CASSFRGSSGNTIYF. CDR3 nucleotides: TGTGCCAGCAGTTTCCGGGGTAGCTCTGGAAACACCATATATTTT.

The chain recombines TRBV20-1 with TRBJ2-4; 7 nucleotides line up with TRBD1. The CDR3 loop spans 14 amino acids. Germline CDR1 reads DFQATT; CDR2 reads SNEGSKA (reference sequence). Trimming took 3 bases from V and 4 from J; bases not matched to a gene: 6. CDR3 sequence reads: CSASKGGLKNIQYF. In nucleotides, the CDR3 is TGCAGTGCTAGTAAAGGGGGCTTGAAAAACATTCAGTACTTC.

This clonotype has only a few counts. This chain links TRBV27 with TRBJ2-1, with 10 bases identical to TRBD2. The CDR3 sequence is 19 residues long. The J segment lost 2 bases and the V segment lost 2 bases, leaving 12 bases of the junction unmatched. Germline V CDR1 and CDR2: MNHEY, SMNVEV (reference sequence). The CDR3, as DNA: TGTGCCAGCAGTTTACGGCTAGCGGGAGTTAGTTTGACCTACAATGAGCAGTTCTTC. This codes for CASSLRLAGVSLTYNEQFF.

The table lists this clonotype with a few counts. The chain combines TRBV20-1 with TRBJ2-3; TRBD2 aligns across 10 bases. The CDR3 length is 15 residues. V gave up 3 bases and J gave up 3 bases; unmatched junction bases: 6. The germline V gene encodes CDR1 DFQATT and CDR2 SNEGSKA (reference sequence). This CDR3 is CSASLAGERTDTQYF. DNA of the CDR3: TGCAGTGCTAGCCTAGCGGGAGAGCGGACAGATACGCAGTATTTT.

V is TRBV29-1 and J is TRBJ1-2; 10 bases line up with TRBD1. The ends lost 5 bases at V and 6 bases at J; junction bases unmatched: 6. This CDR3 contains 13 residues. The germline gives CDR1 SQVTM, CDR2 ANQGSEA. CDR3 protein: CSVPDRGLNGYTF. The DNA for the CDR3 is TGCAGCGTTCCGGACAGGGGGTTGAATGGCTACACCTTC.

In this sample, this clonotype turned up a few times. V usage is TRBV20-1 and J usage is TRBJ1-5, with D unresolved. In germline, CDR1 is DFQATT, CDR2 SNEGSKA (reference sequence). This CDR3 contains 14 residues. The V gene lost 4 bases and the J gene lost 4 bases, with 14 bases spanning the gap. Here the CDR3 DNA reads TGCAGTGCTACTAGGGCCGGATTGAATCAGCCCCAGCATTTT. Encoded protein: CSATRAGLNQPQHF.